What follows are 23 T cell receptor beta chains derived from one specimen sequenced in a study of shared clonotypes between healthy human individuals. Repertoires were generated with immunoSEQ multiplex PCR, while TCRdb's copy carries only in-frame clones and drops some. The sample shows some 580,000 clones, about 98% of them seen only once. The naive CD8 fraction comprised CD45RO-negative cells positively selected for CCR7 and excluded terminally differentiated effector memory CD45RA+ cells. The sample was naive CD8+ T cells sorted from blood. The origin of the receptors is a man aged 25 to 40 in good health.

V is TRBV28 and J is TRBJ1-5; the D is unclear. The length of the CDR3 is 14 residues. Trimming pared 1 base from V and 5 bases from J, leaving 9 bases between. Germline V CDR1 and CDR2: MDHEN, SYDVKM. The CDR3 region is CASSLLGAHQPQHF. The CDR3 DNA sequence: TGTGCCAGCAGTTTATTGGGTGCACATCAGCCCCAGCATTTT.

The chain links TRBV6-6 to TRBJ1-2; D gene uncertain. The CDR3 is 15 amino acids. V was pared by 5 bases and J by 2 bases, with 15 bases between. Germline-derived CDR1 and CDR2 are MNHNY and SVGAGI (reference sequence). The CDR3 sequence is CASSPSVGVNYGYTF. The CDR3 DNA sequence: TGTGCCAGCAGTCCCAGTGTTGGGGTAAACTATGGCTACACCTTC.

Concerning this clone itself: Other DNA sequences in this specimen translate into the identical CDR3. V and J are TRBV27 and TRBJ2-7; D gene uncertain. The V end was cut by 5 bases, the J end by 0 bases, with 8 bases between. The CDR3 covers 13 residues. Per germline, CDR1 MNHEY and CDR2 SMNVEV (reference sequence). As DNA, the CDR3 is TGTGCCAGCAGTCCCGCCCGCTCCTACGAGCAGTACTTC. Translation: CASSPARSYEQYF.

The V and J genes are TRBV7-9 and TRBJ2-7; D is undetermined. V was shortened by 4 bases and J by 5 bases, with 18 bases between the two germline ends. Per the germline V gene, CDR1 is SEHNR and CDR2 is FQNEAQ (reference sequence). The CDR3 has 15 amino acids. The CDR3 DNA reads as TGTGCCAGCAGCTCTAGACGCAGTCCTCTTGACGAGCAGTACTTC. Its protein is CASSSRRSPLDEQYF.

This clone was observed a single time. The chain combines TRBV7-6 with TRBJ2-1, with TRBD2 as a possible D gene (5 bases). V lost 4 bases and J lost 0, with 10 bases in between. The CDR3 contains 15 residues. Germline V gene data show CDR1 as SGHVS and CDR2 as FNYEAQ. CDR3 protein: CASSYERSSYNEQFF. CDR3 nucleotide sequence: TGTGCCAGCAGCTACGAGCGGAGCTCCTACAATGAGCAGTTCTTC.

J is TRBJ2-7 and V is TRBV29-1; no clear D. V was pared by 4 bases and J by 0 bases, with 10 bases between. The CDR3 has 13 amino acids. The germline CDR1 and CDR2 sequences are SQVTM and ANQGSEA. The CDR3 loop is CSVGVSSSYEQYF. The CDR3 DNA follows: TGCAGCGTTGGGGTCTCTAGCTCCTACGAGCAGTACTTC.

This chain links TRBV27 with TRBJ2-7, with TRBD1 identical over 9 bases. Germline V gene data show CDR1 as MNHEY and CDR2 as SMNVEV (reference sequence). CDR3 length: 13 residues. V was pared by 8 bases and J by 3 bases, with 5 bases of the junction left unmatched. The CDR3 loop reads CASAEDRGYEQYF. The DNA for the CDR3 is TGTGCCAGCGCAGAGGACAGGGGCTACGAGCAGTACTTC.

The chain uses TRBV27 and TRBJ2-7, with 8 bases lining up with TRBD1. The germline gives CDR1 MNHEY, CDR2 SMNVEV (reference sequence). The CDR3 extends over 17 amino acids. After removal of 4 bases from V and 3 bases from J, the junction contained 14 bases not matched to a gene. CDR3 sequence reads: CASSSRGPSFLSYEQYF. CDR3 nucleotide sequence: TGTGCCAGCAGTTCCAGGGGGCCTAGTTTTTTAAGCTACGAGCAGTACTTC.

CDR3 loop: CASSLQGRNTEAFF. The CDR3, as DNA: TGTGCCAGCAGTTTACAGGGGAGGAACACTGAAGCTTTCTTT. V is TRBV27 and J is TRBJ1-1; D is perhaps TRBD1 (6 bases). Trimming pared 2 bases from V and 1 base from J, leaving 8 bases between. The CDR3 contains 14 residues. Germline V CDR1 and CDR2: MNHEY, SMNVEV (reference sequence).

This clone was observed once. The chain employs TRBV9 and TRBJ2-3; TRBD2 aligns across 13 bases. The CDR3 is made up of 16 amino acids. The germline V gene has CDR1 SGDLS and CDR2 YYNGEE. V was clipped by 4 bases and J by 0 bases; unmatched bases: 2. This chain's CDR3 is CASSTGLAGSTDTQYF. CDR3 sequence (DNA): TGTGCCAGCAGCACGGGACTAGCGGGAAGCACAGATACGCAGTATTTT.

The CDR3 DNA reads TGTGCCAGCAGTTTATCATCAGGGAATGGCTACACCTTC. Amino acid sequence: CASSLSSGNGYTF. V is TRBV27 and J is TRBJ1-2, with a possible D match to TRBD1 (5 bases). This CDR3 has 13 amino acids. V gave up 0 bases and J gave up 6 bases, with 8 bases separating them. The germline gives CDR1 MNHEY, CDR2 SMNVEV (reference sequence).

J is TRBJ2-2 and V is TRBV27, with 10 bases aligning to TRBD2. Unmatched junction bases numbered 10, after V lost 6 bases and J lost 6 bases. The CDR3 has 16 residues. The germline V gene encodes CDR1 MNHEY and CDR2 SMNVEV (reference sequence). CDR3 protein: CASRAPIAGGAGELFF. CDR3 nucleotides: TGTGCCAGCAGGGCCCCCATAGCGGGAGGAGCCGGGGAGCTGTTTTTT.

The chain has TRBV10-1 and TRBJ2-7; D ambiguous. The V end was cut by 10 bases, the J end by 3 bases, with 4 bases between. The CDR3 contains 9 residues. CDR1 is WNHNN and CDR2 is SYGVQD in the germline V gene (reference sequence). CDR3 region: CANLYEQYF. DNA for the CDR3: TGCGCCAACCTCTACGAGCAGTACTTC.

The CDR3 region is CASSLDVAEGQPQHF. For the CDR3, the DNA is TGTGCCAGCAGCTTAGATGTGGCAGAAGGACAGCCCCAGCATTTT. The genes are TRBV11-2 and TRBJ1-5; D unclear. Trimming cost V 0 bases and J 7 bases, with 13 bases left between them. This CDR3 is built from 15 residues. The germline V gene encodes CDR1 SGHAT and CDR2 FQNNGV.

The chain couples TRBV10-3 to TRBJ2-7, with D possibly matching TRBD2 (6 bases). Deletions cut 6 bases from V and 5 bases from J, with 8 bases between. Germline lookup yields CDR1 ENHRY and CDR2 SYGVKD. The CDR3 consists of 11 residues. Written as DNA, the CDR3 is TGTGCCATCAGGAGGACTAACGAGCAGTACTTC. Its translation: CAIRRTNEQYF.

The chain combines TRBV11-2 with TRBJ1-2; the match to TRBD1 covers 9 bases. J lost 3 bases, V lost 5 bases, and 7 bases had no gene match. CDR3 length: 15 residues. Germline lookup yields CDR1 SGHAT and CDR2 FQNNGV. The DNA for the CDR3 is TGTGCCAGCAGCCACACAGGGGGCGGCGACTATGGCTACACCTTC. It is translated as CASSHTGGGDYGYTF.

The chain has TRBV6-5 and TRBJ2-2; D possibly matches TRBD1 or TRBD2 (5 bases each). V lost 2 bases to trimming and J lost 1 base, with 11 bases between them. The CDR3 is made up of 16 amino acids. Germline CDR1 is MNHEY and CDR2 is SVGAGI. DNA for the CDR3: TGTGCCAGCAGTTACGTACGGGGCGAGAACACCGGGGAGCTGTTTTTT. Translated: CASSYVRGENTGELFF.

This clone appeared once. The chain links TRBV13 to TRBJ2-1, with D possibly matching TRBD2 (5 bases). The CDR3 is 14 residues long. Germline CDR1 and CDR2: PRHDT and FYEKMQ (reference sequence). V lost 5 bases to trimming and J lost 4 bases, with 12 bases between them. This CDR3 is CASSTPSGYNEQFF. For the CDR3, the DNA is TGTGCCAGCAGCACCCCCTCGGGATACAATGAGCAGTTCTTC.

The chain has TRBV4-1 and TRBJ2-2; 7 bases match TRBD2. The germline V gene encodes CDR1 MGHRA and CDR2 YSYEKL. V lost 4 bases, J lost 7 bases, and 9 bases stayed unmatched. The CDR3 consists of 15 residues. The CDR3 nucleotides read TGCGCCAGCAGCCTTATGGGAGGGCCTATCGGGGAGCTGTTTTTT. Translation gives CASSLMGGPIGELFF.

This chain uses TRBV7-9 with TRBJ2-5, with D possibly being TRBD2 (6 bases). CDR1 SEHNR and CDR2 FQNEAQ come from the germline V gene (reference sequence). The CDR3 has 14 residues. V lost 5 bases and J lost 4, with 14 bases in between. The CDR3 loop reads CASSPGGERETQYF. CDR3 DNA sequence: TGTGCCAGCAGCCCTGGAGGGGAGAGAGAGACCCAGTACTTC.

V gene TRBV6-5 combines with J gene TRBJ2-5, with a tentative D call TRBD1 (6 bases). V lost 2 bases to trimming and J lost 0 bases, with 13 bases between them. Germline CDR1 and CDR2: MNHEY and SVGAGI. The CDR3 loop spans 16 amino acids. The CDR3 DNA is TGTGCCAGCAGTTACACCCCCACAGGGTACCAAGAGACCCAGTACTTC. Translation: CASSYTPTGYQETQYF.

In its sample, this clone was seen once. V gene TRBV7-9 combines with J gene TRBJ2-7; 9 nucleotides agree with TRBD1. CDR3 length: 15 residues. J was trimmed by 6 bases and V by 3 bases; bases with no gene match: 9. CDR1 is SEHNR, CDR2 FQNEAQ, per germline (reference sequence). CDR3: CASSFQGTGRIEQYF. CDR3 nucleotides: TGTGCCAGCAGCTTTCAAGGGACAGGGCGAATCGAGCAGTACTTC.

The CDR3 region has the DNA TGTGCCAGCCAGATAGCAGGGAACACTGAAGCTTTCTTT. Encoded protein: CASQIAGNTEAFF. The V call is TRBV25-1, the J call TRBJ1-1; no definite D call. Trimming took 8 bases from V and 1 from J, leaving 11 bases between them. The CDR3 loop spans 13 amino acids. The V gene's germline CDR1 is MGHDK and CDR2 SYGVNS.